Each of the 4 T cell receptor beta chains below was sequenced from the same sample in a study of TIL therapy for anti-PD-1-resistant metastatic lung cancer. Time point in this sample: pre-treatment sample, taken before nivolumab and TIL therapy. This was the immunoSEQ v3 assay. Using immunoSEQ multiplex PCR, the repertoire was profiled, and TCRdb retains in-frame clones only, with some absent. The sample yields 50,000 or so clones, 79% seen once. This material consisted of blood, taken at baseline. These receptors were taken from a woman between 25 and 80 years old with non-small cell lung cancer.

J is TRBJ2-5 and V is TRBV20-1; D call uncertain. Gene TRBJ2-7 matches the end of the DNA better, so the J call may be wrong. From germline, CDR1 is DFQATT and CDR2 SNEGSKA (reference sequence). This CDR3 comprises 11 residues. The DNA for the CDR3 is TGCAGTGCTAGGGACGGCTACGAGCAGTACTTC. This sequence encodes CSARDGYEQYF.

This chain links TRBV7-9 with TRBJ2-5; tentative D call: TRBD2 (5 bases). CDR1 SEHNR and CDR2 FQNEAQ come from the germline V gene (reference sequence). Trimming left V 5 bases short and J 3 bases short, with 22 bases between. The CDR3 has 17 residues. CDR3 coding DNA: TGTGCCAGCAGCCCGGCAAAAGGAGCGCCAGCGGAAGAGACCCAGTACTTC. Protein product: CASSPAKGAPAEETQYF. Full variable domain (rest looked up from reference TRBV7-9 and TRBJ2-5): DTGVSQNPRHKITKRGQNVTFRCDPISEHNRLYWYRQTLGQGPEFLTYFQNEAQLEKSRLLSDRFSAERPKGSFSTLEIQRTEQGDSAMYLCASSPAKGAPAEETQYFGPGTRLLVL.

This sequence joins TRBV6-1 and TRBJ2-5; D could derive from TRBD1 or TRBD2 (5 bases each). The germline gives CDR1 MNHNS, CDR2 SASEGT. The germline V and J ends were trimmed by 5 bases and 5 bases, with 15 bases remaining between them. CDR3 length: 14 amino acids. The CDR3: CASSTPGRRETQYF. Written as DNA, the CDR3 is TGTGCCAGCAGTACCCCAGGGAGAAGGGAGACCCAGTACTTC.

This chain joins TRBV7-9 and TRBJ1-6; 9 nucleotides align to TRBD1. The V gene's germline CDR1 is SEHNR and CDR2 FQNEAQ (reference sequence). The CDR3 extends over 15 amino acids. With 4 bases clipped from V and 8 bases from J, the junction kept 6 bases outside the gene matches. In DNA form, the CDR3 reads TGTGCCAGCAGCTCGCGGGACAGGGTTGATTCACCCCTCCACTTT. Its protein is CASSSRDRVDSPLHF.